A single sample gave rise to the 31 T cell receptor beta chains below, sequenced in a study of T cell responses to AZD1222 COVID-19 vaccine. Using immunoSEQ multiplex PCR, the repertoire was profiled, and TCRdb retains in-frame clones only, with some absent. This sample carries 130,000 or so clones, around 90% of them seen once, and the ten largest clones take 2.9%. Source: peripheral blood, taken on day 0 of AZD1222 vaccination. The receptor source for this set is an adult in good health.

This clone was detected a few times. This CDR3 is CASSESRDRGGGYTF. The CDR3 DNA reads as TGTGCCAGCAGTGAAAGCCGGGACAGGGGCGGTGGCTACACCTTC. V usage is TRBV2 and J usage is TRBJ1-2; 10 bases line up with TRBD1. V dropped 2 bases and J dropped 7; count of bases not matched to a gene: 7. This CDR3 has 15 amino acids. Germline V gene sequence: CDR1 SNHLY, CDR2 FYNNEI.

This rearrangement joins TRBV28 to TRBJ2-7; tentatively, D is TRBD2 (6 bases). There are 13 residues in the CDR3. Germline CDR1 MDHEN, CDR2 SYDVKM. V shed 6 bases and J shed 3 bases, with 12 bases lying between them. The CDR3 nucleotides are TGTGCCAGCAGCAGAGCGGGTTTCTACGAGCAGTACTTC. It encodes CASSRAGFYEQYF. Full variable domain (missing parts from reference TRBV28 and TRBJ2-7): DVKVTQSSRYLVKRTGEKVFLECVQDMDHENMFWYRQDPGLGLRLIYFSYDVKMKEKGDIPEGYSVSREKKERFSLILESASTNQTSMYLCASSRAGFYEQYFGPGTRLTVT.

This rearrangement joins TRBV2 to TRBJ2-3, with D unclear. Germline V gene sequence: CDR1 SNHLY, CDR2 FYNNEI. Trimming shortened V by 2 bases and J by 9 bases, and 9 bases separated the two germline ends. This CDR3 has 12 amino acids. The CDR3 loop is CASSEPEKTQYF. DNA of the CDR3: TGTGCCAGCAGTGAACCGGAGAAGACGCAGTATTTT. Full variable domain (remainder filled in from reference TRBV2 and TRBJ2-3): EPEVTQTPSHQVTQMGQEVILRCVPISNHLYFYWYRQILGQKVEFLVSFYNNEISEKSEIFDDQFSVERPDGSNFTLKIRSTKLEDSAMYFCASSEPEKTQYFGPGTRLTVL.

The chain couples TRBV6-2 or TRBV6-3 to TRBJ1-5, with D unresolved. Germline CDR1 is MNHEY and CDR2 is SVGEGT. This CDR3 has 18 residues. Trimming pared 2 bases from V and 0 bases from J, leaving 17 bases between. Here the CDR3 DNA reads TGTGCCAGCAGTTACGTGGAGGGAAAAATATATAGCAATCAGCCCCAGCATTTT. Encoded protein: CASSYVEGKIYSNQPQHF.

The chain has TRBV4-2 and TRBJ1-2, with unresolved D. The V end was cut by 0 bases, the J end by 3 bases, with 5 bases between. Per the germline V gene, CDR1 is LGHNA and CDR2 is YNFKEQ. This CDR3 has 13 residues. DNA of the CDR3: TGTGCCAGCAGCCAAGAATCAGACTATGGCTACACCTTC. It translates to CASSQESDYGYTF.

This chain uses TRBV5-4 with TRBJ1-1; weak D call: TRBD1 (6 bases). V lost 4 bases to trimming and J lost 0 bases, with 13 bases between them. Germline loops: CDR1 SGHNT, CDR2 YYREEE (reference sequence). This CDR3 comprises 15 residues. The CDR3 bases are TGTGCCAGCAGCCAAATACAGGGTTTGAACACTGAAGCTTTCTTT. It yields the protein CASSQIQGLNTEAFF.

The chain carries TRBV28 and TRBJ1-2; TRBD1 agrees at 7 bases. The V gene end was trimmed by 6 bases and the J gene end by 2 bases; junction bases not matched to a gene: 6. The CDR3 extends over 14 amino acids. Per the germline V gene, CDR1 is MDHEN and CDR2 is SYDVKM. The CDR3 DNA follows: TGTGCCAGCAGGGGATCAGGGGGAAACTATGGCTACACCTTC. Translation: CASRGSGGNYGYTF.

This clone has a handful of counts. The chain employs TRBV6-4 and TRBJ1-1; unclear D gene. The CDR3 covers 14 residues. Germline CDR1 is MRHNA and CDR2 is SNTAGT. Trimming stripped 4 bases from V and 4 bases from J, with 13 bases between. This CDR3 is CASSAGLPPTEAFF. The CDR3, as DNA: TGTGCCAGCAGTGCAGGACTTCCTCCCACTGAAGCTTTCTTT.

DNA for the CDR3: TGTGCCAGCAGCGTAGCCGACAGGGGTATCGGGGAGCTGTTTTTT. Amino acids: CASSVADRGIGELFF. V is TRBV9 and J is TRBJ2-2; TRBD1 aligns across 8 bases. CDR3 length: 15 residues. Germline CDR1 SGDLS, CDR2 YYNGEE. The V and J ends lost 0 bases and 7 bases, in that order; junction bases with no gene match: 5.

The chain couples TRBV7-2 to TRBJ2-7; maybe TRBD2 (6 bases). The V end was cut by 1 base, the J end by 0 bases, with 13 bases between. From germline, CDR1 is SGHTA and CDR2 FQGNSA. The CDR3 length is 16 residues. In DNA form, the CDR3 reads TGTGCCAGCAGCTTAGTGAGGGCGGGAAGCTCCTACGAGCAGTACTTC. It yields the protein CASSLVRAGSSYEQYF.

The rearrangement links TRBV3-1 (or the pseudogene TRBV3-2) to TRBJ1-2, with D possibly being TRBD1 (5 bases). The CDR3 is 15 residues long. The ends were cut back, 0 bases at V and 3 bases at J, with 11 bases in the middle. Germline lookup yields CDR1 LGHDT and CDR2 YNNKEL (reference sequence). The CDR3 sequence: CASSQEKGSYYGYTF. The CDR3 DNA reads as TGTGCCAGCAGCCAAGAAAAGGGGAGTTACTATGGCTACACCTTC.

The genes are TRBV5-1 and TRBJ2-2; 8 bases are a match to TRBD1. The germline V gene encodes CDR1 SGHRS and CDR2 YFSETQ. CDR3 size: 16 residues. V dropped 0 bases and J dropped 7; count of bases not matched to a gene: 8. The CDR3 coding sequence is TGCGCCAGCAGCTTGGTTACGGCAGGGGGCGGCGGGGAGCTGTTTTTT. Protein: CASSLVTAGGGGELFF. The full variable domain, completed using reference TRBV5-1 and TRBJ2-2, is KAGVTQTPRYLIKTRGQQVTLSCSPISGHRSVSWYQQTPGQGLQFLFEYFSETQRNKGNFPGRFSGRQFSNSRSEMNVSTLELGDSALYLCASSLVTAGGGGELFFGEGSRLTVL.

This chain links TRBV4-1 with TRBJ2-5; D is undetermined. Germline lookup yields CDR1 MGHRA and CDR2 YSYEKL. V was trimmed by 1 base and J by 4 bases, leaving 7 bases between them. The CDR3 loop spans 13 amino acids. The CDR3 reads CASSQGGIETQYF. The CDR3 DNA sequence: TGCGCCAGCAGCCAAGGGGGAATAGAGACCCAGTACTTC.

This chain joins TRBV5-4 and TRBJ1-2, with 10 bases identical to TRBD1. With 3 bases clipped from V and 3 bases from J, the junction kept 8 bases outside the gene matches. Per the germline V gene, CDR1 is SGHNT and CDR2 is YYREEE (reference sequence). This CDR3 has 16 residues. The chain's CDR3 is CASSSGTGTGDYGYTF. DNA for the CDR3: TGTGCCAGCAGCTCCGGAACAGGGACAGGGGACTATGGCTACACCTTC.

This clone has just one count. The V and J genes are TRBV5-4 and TRBJ1-2, with D possibly matching TRBD1 (5 bases). CDR3 length equals 14 residues. Germline loops: CDR1 SGHNT, CDR2 YYREEE (reference sequence). The V end was cut by 4 bases, the J end by 4 bases, with 14 bases between. The CDR3 sequence: CASSPRWDLYGYTF. CDR3 DNA: TGTGCCAGCAGCCCCCGATGGGACCTCTATGGCTACACCTTC.

The CDR3 nucleotides read TGTGCCAGCAGCCTGGACCGACTTGGGGCTTTCTTT. Its translation is CASSLDRLGAFF. The chain recombines TRBV12-3 or TRBV12-4 with TRBJ1-1; no firm D call. V was shortened by 6 bases and J by 11 bases, with 16 bases between the two germline ends. The CDR3 runs 12 residues.

The chain uses TRBV27 and TRBJ1-4; 7 nucleotides line up with TRBD1. Germline CDR1 is MNHEY and CDR2 is SMNVEV (reference sequence). Trimming at V came to 5 bases and at J to 7 bases, leaving 10 bases not matched to a gene. CDR3 length equals 15 residues. CDR3 DNA: TGTGCCAGCAGTCTCAAAGGGGGCATGGGTGAAAAACTGTTTTTT. Protein: CASSLKGGMGEKLFF.

CDR3 loop: CASSLLRQFRTNEKLFF. DNA of the CDR3: TGTGCCAGCAGTTTATTGCGACAGTTTCGCACCAATGAAAAACTGTTTTTT. This chain uses TRBV28 with TRBJ1-4, with a possible D match to TRBD1 (5 bases). Looked up from germline, CDR1 is MDHEN and CDR2 is SYDVKM. The length of the CDR3 is 17 residues. V was clipped by 1 base and J by 5 bases, with 17 bases between them.

This clone showed up just once. V gene TRBV7-3 combines with J gene TRBJ2-7; D is unresolved. This CDR3 is 14 amino acids long. Trimming took off 6 bases at V and 2 bases at J, with 14 bases between the two ends. Germline CDR1 reads SGHTA; CDR2 reads FQGTGA. CDR3 sequence reads: CASSVGGYPYEQYF. CDR3 nucleotides: TGTGCCAGCAGTGTGGGTGGATATCCCTACGAGCAGTACTTC.

The chain employs TRBV9 and TRBJ2-5; weak D call: TRBD2 (6 bases). V gave up 0 bases and J gave up 5 bases, with 14 bases separating them. CDR3 length: 15 residues. Germline V gene lookup returns CDR1 SGDLS and CDR2 YYNGEE. CDR3 region: CASSVGRGGFETQYF. The CDR3, as DNA: TGTGCCAGCAGCGTAGGGCGGGGAGGATTTGAGACCCAGTACTTC.

The rearrangement uses TRBV5-5 and TRBJ2-2; 9 bases agree with TRBD1. V lost 1 base, J lost 6 bases, and 4 bases stayed unmatched. The CDR3 is made up of 15 amino acids. Germline values: CDR1 SGHKS, CDR2 YYEKEE (reference sequence). Here the CDR3 reads CASSLHNRGPGELFF. For the CDR3, the DNA is TGTGCCAGCAGCTTGCATAACAGGGGGCCCGGGGAGCTGTTTTTT. Combining the CDR3 with reference TRBV5-5 and TRBJ2-2 gives the whole variable domain DAGVTQSPTHLIKTRGQQVTLRCSPISGHKSVSWYQQVLGQGPQFIFQYYEKEERGRGNFPDRFSARQFPNYSSELNVNALLLGDSALYLCASSLHNRGPGELFFGEGSRLTVL.

This chain links TRBV4-3 with TRBJ2-7; the match to TRBD2 covers 10 bases. With 1 base clipped from V and 3 bases from J, the junction kept 0 bases outside the gene matches. The CDR3 is 14 residues long. CDR1 is LGHNA and CDR2 is YSLEER in the germline V gene. CDR3 amino acids: CASSQGTSGYEQYF. The CDR3 nucleotides read TGCGCCAGCAGCCAAGGGACTAGCGGCTACGAGCAGTACTTC.

J is TRBJ1-2 and V is TRBV2; TRBD1 is a possible D gene (6 bases). The CDR3 runs to 13 residues. The germline V gene encodes CDR1 SNHLY and CDR2 FYNNEI. Trimming removed 6 bases from V and 7 bases from J, with 15 bases in between. The CDR3 region has the DNA TGTGCCAGCAGCCCAGGGGTTGGGGGTGGCTACACCTTC. Translated, it gives CASSPGVGGGYTF.

V is TRBV2 and J is TRBJ2-7; 10 bases agree with TRBD2. With V trimmed by 2 bases and J by 1 base, 2 bases remained unmatched. The CDR3 is 15 residues long. The V gene's germline CDR1 is SNHLY and CDR2 FYNNEI. The CDR3 protein is CASSESAGGSYEQYF. The CDR3 DNA follows: TGTGCCAGCAGTGAATCAGCGGGAGGGTCCTACGAGCAGTACTTC.

The V and J genes are TRBV5-8 and TRBJ2-6; D gene uncertain. The V end was cut by 4 bases, the J end by 0 bases, with 8 bases between. The length of the CDR3 is 15 residues. The V gene's germline CDR1 is SGHTS and CDR2 YDEGEE. CDR3: CASSPGTSGANVLTF. CDR3 nucleotides: TGTGCCAGCAGCCCCGGCACCTCTGGGGCCAACGTCCTGACTTTC.

The chain recombines TRBV27 with TRBJ2-7, with a weak D call TRBD1 (6 bases). V shed 6 bases and J shed 6 bases, with 9 bases lying between them. Germline-derived CDR1 and CDR2 are MNHEY and SMNVEV (reference sequence). CDR3 length: 11 residues. The CDR3 loop is CASSLGGEQYF. The CDR3 coding sequence is TGTGCCAGCAGCCTAGGGGGCGAGCAGTACTTC.

The rearrangement joins TRBV15 to TRBJ1-5; TRBD1 aligns across 8 bases. V lost 5 bases, J lost 4 bases, and 4 bases stayed unmatched. Per the germline V gene, CDR1 is LNHNV and CDR2 is YYDKDF (reference sequence). The CDR3 runs to 14 residues. CDR3 in amino acids: CATSRTGLNQPQHF. The DNA of the CDR3 is TGTGCCACCAGCCGGACAGGGTTGAATCAGCCCCAGCATTTT.

The rearrangement links TRBV7-3 to TRBJ2-1; 11 bases map to TRBD2. Germline loops: CDR1 SGHTA, CDR2 FQGTGA. Unmatched junction bases numbered 3, after V lost 5 bases and J lost 3 bases. The CDR3 extends over 15 amino acids. CDR3: CASSETSGIYNEQFF. The CDR3 bases are TGTGCCAGCAGCGAGACTAGCGGGATCTACAATGAGCAGTTCTTC.

The chain combines TRBV9 with TRBJ1-2; 8 bases are shared with TRBD1. V lost 1 base and J lost 6; bases outside the gene matches: 8. Germline V lookup: CDR1 SGDLS, CDR2 YYNGEE. The length of the CDR3 is 15 residues. CDR3 sequence (DNA): TGTGCCAGCAGCGTAACCCCTGGACAGGGTGATGGCTACACCTTC. Translating it yields CASSVTPGQGDGYTF.

The genes are TRBV7-9 and TRBJ1-1; D perhaps matches TRBD1 (6 bases). Germline V gene lookup returns CDR1 SEHNR and CDR2 FQNEAQ (reference sequence). The CDR3 extends over 13 amino acids. Trimming removed 1 base at V and 10 bases at J, with 13 bases between. CDR3 sequence (DNA): TGTGCCAGCAGCTTAGGCCAGGGGCTGCTAGCTTTCTTT. Translated: CASSLGQGLLAFF.

The J gene is TRBJ2-7, the V gene TRBV5-1, with a tentative D call TRBD1 (5 bases). This CDR3 contains 13 residues. V lost 4 bases and J lost 0, with 8 bases in between. Germline loops: CDR1 SGHRS, CDR2 YFSETQ. CDR3 sequence: CASSRTSSYEQYF. As DNA, the CDR3 is TGCGCCAGCAGCAGGACAAGCTCCTACGAGCAGTACTTC.